Listed below are T cell receptor beta chains from one sample, sequenced in a study of siplizumab effects on memory and regulatory T cells. Profiled with immunoSEQ multiplex PCR; TCRdb holds only in-frame clones, not every one. The sample lists tens of thousands of clones, 90% to 98% seen once, with about 0.1% in the top ten. Material for sequencing was naive CD8+ T cells sorted from blood. The source is a human donor in good health. CDR3s include the opening cysteine and the closing phenylalanine or tryptophan. Fields, in order: J gene, clone size, D gene, V gene, CDR3 DNA, CDR3 protein. The D gene is left open where the match is weak. Not all rows give a size; the values are once, few, many and, for expanded clones, a class.

>TRBJ2-7|once|-|TRBV4-2
TGTGCCAGCAGCCAAGAGGTTACAGGGTTATACGAGCAGTACTTC
CASSQEVTGLYEQYF
>TRBJ1-1|-|-|TRBV7-6
TGTGCCAGCAGCTTAGGGGGGGAGCCCCGGGCTTTCTTT
CASSLGGEPRAFF
>TRBJ2-7|-|-|TRBV2
TGTGCCAGCGGATTGGACAACTACGAGCAGTACTTC
CASGLDNYEQYF
>TRBJ1-1|-|-|TRBV5-8
TGTGCCAGCAGCTTGGCCAGCTCCAACACTGAAGCTTTCTTT
CASSLASSNTEAFF
>TRBJ2-2|-|TRBD1|TRBV13
TGTGCCAGCAGCTACCTAGGGGGCGGCAACACCGGGGAGCTGTTTTTT
CASSYLGGGNTGELFF
>TRBJ1-1|-|-|TRBV6-5
TGTGCCAGCAGTTCGTACGACTGGAGGACTGAAGCTTTCTTT
CASSSYDWRTEAFF
>TRBJ2-2|-|-|TRBV28
TGTGCCAGCAGCCCTTTATACGGCCCAGGGGCGCTGTCCACCGGGGAGCTGTTTTTT
CASSPLYGPGALSTGELFF
>TRBJ2-3|once|TRBD2|TRBV28
TGTGCCAGCAGGTGGACTAGCGGGGGCACAGATACGCAGTATTTT
CASRWTSGGTDTQYF
>TRBJ2-1|-|-|TRBV14
TGTGCCAGCAGCCAAGGGGTGGGTTATGAGCAGTTCTTC
CASSQGVGYEQFF
>TRBJ1-1|-|-|TRBV27
TGTGCCAGCAGTTCCACCTTGAACACTGAAGCTTTCTTT
CASSSTLNTEAFF
>TRBJ2-7|once|-|TRBV7-9
TGTGCCAGCAGCTTAGATTGGGGCACCCTATACGAGCAGTACTTC
CASSLDWGTLYEQYF
>TRBJ2-2|-|-|TRBV29-1
TGCAGCGTTCGAGGCGACACCGGGGAGCTGTTTTTT
CSVRGDTGELFF
>TRBJ2-5|once|TRBD2|TRBV9
TGTGCCAGCAGCCTTCCGGCTAGCGGGGGGGACAAAGAGACCCAGTACTTC
CASSLPASGGDKETQYF
>TRBJ2-1|-|TRBD1|TRBV7-2
TGTGCCAGCAGGCCACAGGGGAGCTCCTACAATGAGCAGTTCTTC
CASRPQGSSYNEQFF
>TRBJ2-7|-|-|TRBV6-5
TGTGCCAGCAGTTACGGGGTAAGCTCCTACGAGCAGTACTTC
CASSYGVSSYEQYF
>TRBJ2-2|-|TRBD2|TRBV19
TGTGCCAGTAGTATCGGCCTAGCGGGGGGTAAGACGAACACCGGGGAGCTGTTTTTT
CASSIGLAGGKTNTGELFF
>TRBJ2-7|-|-|TRBV27
TGTGCCAGCACCCGACAGGGCGGGGGCGAGCAGTACTTC
CASTRQGGGEQYF
>TRBJ2-7|-|TRBD2|TRBV19
TGTGCCACTAAGCGGGGGCACGAGCAGTACTTC
CATKRGHEQYF
>TRBJ2-2|-|TRBD1|TRBV4-3
TGCGCCAGCAGCCAAGAAGGGACAGGGTACACCGGGGAGCTGTTTTTT
CASSQEGTGYTGELFF
>TRBJ2-1|-|TRBD2|TRBV30
TGTGCCTGGGAAGCGGGAAGCTACAATGAGCAGTTCTTC
CAWEAGSYNEQFF
>TRBJ2-1|-|-|TRBV28
TGTGCCAGCAGTTTACCCGAGGTCCCCCGTAGCGGTGATACTCACAATGAGCAGTTCTTC
CASSLPEVPRSGDTHNEQFF
>TRBJ1-1|-|-|TRBV5-5
TGTGCCAGCAGCTTGACGATTAACACTGAAGCTTTCTTT
CASSLTINTEAFF
>TRBJ1-1|-|-|TRBV19
TGTGCCAGTACCACGGGGGGGAACACTGAAGCTTTCTTT
CASTTGGNTEAFF
>TRBJ1-1|-|-|TRBV5-4
TGTGCCAGCAGCTTGGGTGGATTGACTGAAGCTTTCTTT
CASSLGGLTEAFF
>TRBJ2-1|-|-|TRBV9
TGTGCCAGCAGCGCCGGGGGGTCAGGGGAGAATGAGCAGTTCTTC
CASSAGGSGENEQFF
>TRBJ2-7|-|-|TRBV30
TGTGCCTGGGGGGGAGGCTCCTACGAGCAGTACTTC
CAWGGGSYEQYF
>TRBJ2-3|-|-|TRBV7-2
TGTGCCAGCAGCTTAGGGTTTAGCTTCACAGATACGCAGTATTTT
CASSLGFSFTDTQYF
>TRBJ2-7|-|TRBD2|TRBV4-1
TGCGCCAGCAGCCAAAATAGCGGGGGGGCCAGGGACCACGAGCAGTACTTC
CASSQNSGGARDHEQYF
>TRBJ1-2|-|-|TRBV7-9
TGTGCCAGCAACTCTGCCGCCTCGCTTTCCTATGGCTACACCTTC
CASNSAASLSYGYTF
>TRBJ1-6|once|TRBD1|TRBV28
TGTGCCAGCAGTTTCCGGGACAGGGGGCAATCACCCCTCCACTTT
CASSFRDRGQSPLHF
>TRBJ1-2|-|TRBD1|TRBV4-3
TGCGCCAGCAGCTCGGACAGGGGAATAGGTGGCTACACCTTC
CASSSDRGIGGYTF
>TRBJ1-2|-|TRBD1|TRBV29-1
TGCAGCGTGCCCGGACAGGCTGTCTATGGCTACACCTTC
CSVPGQAVYGYTF
>TRBJ1-2|once|-|TRBV5-6
TGTGCCAGCAGCTTGTGGGGTTTGGGGACCCATGGCTACACCTTC
CASSLWGLGTHGYTF
>TRBJ2-7|-|-|TRBV7-2
TGTGCCAGCAGCCCGACTAGTTTCGACGAGCAGTACTTC
CASSPTSFDEQYF
>TRBJ2-5|-|TRBD2|TRBV6-1
TGTGCCAGCACCACGGGGGGACGGGAGACCCAGTACTTC
CASTTGGRETQYF
>TRBJ1-2|-|-|TRBV30
TGTGCCTGGAGTGTTGGGGGCGGGCTAAACACCTTC
CAWSVGGGLNTF
>TRBJ1-5|-|TRBD1|TRBV4-1
TGCGCCAGCAGCCCAAAGCAGGGGGGCAGCAATCAGCCCCAGCATTTT
CASSPKQGGSNQPQHF
>TRBJ2-2|-|-|TRBV23-1
TGCGCCATCACCGGGGGCGGGGAGCTGTTTTTT
CAITGGGELFF
>TRBJ1-1|-|-|TRBV27
TGTGCCAGCAGTTGGGGGGCGCCCACTGAAGCTTTCTTT
CASSWGAPTEAFF
>TRBJ2-1|-|-|TRBV9
TGTGCCAGCAGCGTAGCTGAGACCTTCAATGAGCAGTTCTTC
CASSVAETFNEQFF
>TRBJ2-2|-|-|TRBV13
TGTGCCAGCAGCCTATATACCCGGTTCGGGGAGCTGTTTTTT
CASSLYTRFGELFF
>TRBJ2-7|once|-|TRBV4-1
TGCGCCAGCAGCCAAGAGGGCAGGGAGGCCAACGAGCAGTACTTC
CASSQEGREANEQYF
>TRBJ1-1|-|TRBD1|TRBV7-3
TGTGCCAGCAGCTTATCTGGCCCCCGGACAGGGCTAGAAATGGTCACTGAAGCTTTCTTT
CASSLSGPRTGLEMVTEAFF
>TRBJ1-2|-|-|TRBV9
TGTGCCAGTTGGGATGGGAGGGATGGCTACACCTTC
CASWDGRDGYTF
>TRBJ1-2|once|-|TRBV6-1
TGTGCCAGCAGTGAAGACGGTTATGGCTACACCTTC
CASSEDGYGYTF
>TRBJ2-7|-|-|TRBV6-1
TGTGCCAGCAGTGAATTTTACGAGCAGTACTTC
CASSEFYEQYF
>TRBJ1-2|-|-|TRBV19
TGTGCCAGTTCCGGGGGGGGCAGTAACTATGGCTACACCTTC
CASSGGGSNYGYTF
>TRBJ2-3|-|-|TRBV7-3
TGTGCCAGCAGCTCCACAGTGGGGGTAGATACGCAGTATTTT
CASSSTVGVDTQYF
>TRBJ2-7|-|TRBD1|TRBV4-1
TGCGCCAGCAGCCAAGATGGGACAGGGGTCTACGAGCAGTACTTC
CASSQDGTGVYEQYF
>TRBJ1-6|once|-|TRBV7-6
TGTGCCAGCAGCCAGACGGACGGTAGTAATTCACCCCTCCACTTT
CASSQTDGSNSPLHF
>TRBJ2-3|-|-|TRBV4-2
TGTGCCAGCAGCCAAGAACGGCCTAGCACAGATACGCAGTATTTT
CASSQERPSTDTQYF
>TRBJ1-5|-|-|TRBV6-4
TGTGCCAGCCTTAGGAAGGGATGTTGCAATCAGCCCCAGCATTTT
CASLRKGCCNQPQHF